One T cell receptor beta chain is described in this entry. Its matching antigen is unknown. This sample was taken from a study of T cells in Graves' hyperthyroidism and ophthalmopathy. Regions amplified from RNA transcripts were the TCR beta CDR3 regions. The HTBI primer set was used in a first-round RT-PCR of the TCR CDR3. TCRdb re-analysed the multiplex PCR reads in MiXCR, keeping a single row per CDR3 protein. In the table there are 300,000 to 400,000 distinct CDR3 sequences, approximately 14% of which are singletons. Whole-study findings and limits: Ophthalmopathy and stable hyperthyroidism were told apart by a 13 V-J model.

The J segment lost 4 bases and the V segment lost 0 bases, leaving 7 bases of the junction unmatched. Germline V gene sequence: CDR1 LNHNV, CDR2 YYDKDF (reference sequence). There are 19 residues in the CDR3. This TCR derives from a woman aged 25-40 years with Graves' hyperthyroidism. Sequences were obtained from blood. The chain carries TRBV15 and TRBJ2-3; TRBD2 matches 16 bases. The chain's CDR3 is CATSRDLGLAGGPSDTQYF. The CDR3 coding sequence is TGTGCCACCAGCAGAGATCTGGGACTAGCGGGAGGGCCATCAGATACGCAGTATTTT. Full variable domain (remainder filled in from reference TRBV15 and TRBJ2-3): DAMVIQNPRYQVTQFGKPVTLSCSQTLNHNVMYWYQQKSSQAPKLLFHYYDKDFNNEADTPDNFQSRRPNTSFCFLDIRSPGLGDTAMYLCATSRDLGLAGGPSDTQYFGPGTRLTVL.